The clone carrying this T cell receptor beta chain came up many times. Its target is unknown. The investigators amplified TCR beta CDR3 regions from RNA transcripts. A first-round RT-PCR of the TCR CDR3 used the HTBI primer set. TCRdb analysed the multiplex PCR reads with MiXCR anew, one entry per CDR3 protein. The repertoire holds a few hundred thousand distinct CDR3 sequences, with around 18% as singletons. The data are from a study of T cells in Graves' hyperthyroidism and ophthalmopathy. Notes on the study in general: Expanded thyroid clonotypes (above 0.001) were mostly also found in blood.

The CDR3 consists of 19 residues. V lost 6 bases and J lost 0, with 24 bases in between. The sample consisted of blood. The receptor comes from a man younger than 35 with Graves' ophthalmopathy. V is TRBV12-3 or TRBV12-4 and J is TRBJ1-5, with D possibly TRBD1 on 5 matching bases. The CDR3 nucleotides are TGTGCCAGCAGCCCCTCTCAGGGTCGCACTAGTTATAGCAATCAGCCCCAGCATTTT. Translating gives CASSPSQGRTSYSNQPQHF.